These 30 T cell receptor beta chains share one sample of origin, sequenced in a study of OX40 agonist ivuxolimab in advanced cancers. Using immunoSEQ multiplex PCR, the repertoire was profiled, and TCRdb retains in-frame clones only, with some absent. The repertoire holds about 89,000 clones, approximately 91% seen once, with around 0.71% in the top ten. The sample consisted of CD4+ or CD8+ T cells sorted from blood, taken in a trial of the OX40 agonist ivuxolimab. The receptors were sampled from an adult with an advanced solid tumor such as melanoma, head and neck, liver or kidney cancer.

The CDR3 coding sequence is TGTGCCAGTCACAGGGAGAGAGGATTTTCACCCCTCCACTTT. It translates to CASHRERGFSPLHF. V and J are TRBV19 and TRBJ1-6; D might be TRBD1 (6 bases). V lost 8 bases and J lost 9, with 17 bases in between. This CDR3 contains 14 residues. The germline CDR1 and CDR2 sequences are LNHDA and SQIVND (reference sequence). Filled out from reference TRBV19 and TRBJ1-6, the complete variable domain reads DGGITQSPKYLFRKEGQNVTLSCEQNLNHDAMYWYRQDPGQGLRLIYYSQIVNDFQKGDIAEGYSVSREKKESFPLTVTSAQKNPTAFYLCASHRERGFSPLHFGNGTRLTVT.

The chain combines TRBV5-1 with TRBJ2-2; D remains ambiguous. Germline V gene data show CDR1 as SGHRS and CDR2 as YFSETQ. Deletions cut 5 bases from V and 2 bases from J, with 10 bases between. The CDR3 contains 14 residues. As DNA, the CDR3 is TGCGCCAGCAGGGATACAGATAACACCGGGGAGCTGTTTTTT. It translates to CASRDTDNTGELFF.

CDR3 bases: TGTGCCACTTTGACAGCAGATACGCAGTATTTT. Encoded protein: CATLTADTQYF. The chain employs TRBV28 and TRBJ2-3, with D possibly matching TRBD1 (5 bases). V was trimmed by 10 bases and J by 4 bases, leaving 9 bases between them. The CDR3 has 11 amino acids. In germline, CDR1 is MDHEN, CDR2 SYDVKM.

This clone has just a few counts. The rearrangement joins TRBV10-3 to TRBJ1-2, with 8 bases that match TRBD1. The CDR3 loop spans 12 amino acids. From germline, CDR1 is ENHRY and CDR2 SYGVKD. Unmatched junction bases numbered 6, after V lost 7 bases and J lost 8 bases. CDR3 protein: CAITADREGYTF. In DNA, the CDR3 is TGTGCCATCACTGCGGACAGGGAAGGCTACACCTTC.

This clone was detected once. The chain links TRBV28 to TRBJ2-7; D possibly corresponds to TRBD1 (5 bases). V shed 2 bases and J shed 2 bases, with 13 bases lying between them. Germline V CDR1 and CDR2: MDHEN, SYDVKM. CDR3 length: 15 amino acids. CDR3 nucleotides: TGTGCCAGCAGTTTAACCCCCGCAGGGACCTACGAGCAGTACTTC. It specifies CASSLTPAGTYEQYF.

V is TRBV7-9 and J is TRBJ1-1; 7 bases map to TRBD1. Germline V gene data show CDR1 as SEHNR and CDR2 as FQNEAQ (reference sequence). The V segment lost 4 bases and the J segment 0 bases; nucleotides outside the gene matches: 14. This CDR3 has 18 residues. CDR3 loop: CASSSRAGQEIMNTEAFF. The CDR3 nucleotides read TGTGCCAGCAGCTCCCGCGCCGGACAGGAGATCATGAACACTGAAGCTTTCTTT.

V gene TRBV7-2 combines with J gene TRBJ2-1; 9 bases line up with TRBD2. The CDR3 is 18 residues long. Germline V lookup: CDR1 SGHTA, CDR2 FQGNSA. Trimming removed 4 bases from V and 8 bases from J; junction bases left unmatched: 18. This CDR3 is CASSSNVASGGLRDEQFF. CDR3 in DNA: TGTGCCAGCAGCTCCAACGTAGCGAGCGGGGGGCTCCGGGATGAGCAGTTCTTC.

V is TRBV7-9 and J is TRBJ2-3; D not certain. With 1 base removed from V and 0 bases from J, the gap between germline ends came to 2 bases. Germline CDR1 is SEHNR and CDR2 is FQNEAQ (reference sequence). This CDR3 spans 13 amino acids. The CDR3 sequence is CASSLVSTDTQYF. CDR3 bases: TGTGCCAGCAGCTTAGTCAGCACAGATACGCAGTATTTT.

The CDR3 DNA is TGTGCCAGCTCACCACCTATGAGACCTACAGATACGCAGTATTTT. It yields the protein CASSPPMRPTDTQYF. The chain employs TRBV18 and TRBJ2-3; the D is unclear. The CDR3 loop spans 15 amino acids. V lost 0 bases, J lost 3 bases, and 10 bases lay in between. Germline assignment: CDR1 KGHSH and CDR2 LQKENI.

This clone was found a few times. The chain carries TRBV10-1 and TRBJ2-5, with D possibly TRBD2 on 5 matching bases. The germline CDR1 and CDR2 sequences are WNHNN and SYGVQD (reference sequence). The CDR3 has 13 residues. The V end was cut by 6 bases, the J end by 3 bases, with 11 bases between. The CDR3 DNA sequence: TGCGCCAGCAGGGCATCCGGGAAAGAGACCCAGTACTTC. Translated, it gives CASRASGKETQYF.

The rearrangement joins TRBV19 to TRBJ2-1, with 11 bases fitting TRBD2. Germline lookup yields CDR1 LNHDA and CDR2 SQIVND (reference sequence). V shed 1 base and J 10 bases; nucleotides not matched to a gene: 9. The CDR3 has 16 amino acids. CDR3 in amino acids: CASSIGLAGGGGEQFF. The CDR3 nucleotides read TGTGCCAGTAGTATAGGCCTAGCGGGGGGTGGTGGGGAGCAGTTCTTC.

The chain has TRBV11-2 and TRBJ2-2; tentatively, D is TRBD2 (6 bases). The CDR3 covers 15 residues. CDR1 is SGHAT and CDR2 is FQNNGV in the germline V gene. With 5 bases removed from V and 2 bases from J, the gap between germline ends came to 12 bases. In DNA form, the CDR3 reads TGTGCCAGCAGCCCCCAGCGGGTTAACACCGGGGAGCTGTTTTTT. This gives the protein CASSPQRVNTGELFF.

This clone was recorded only once. The genes are TRBV30 and TRBJ1-5, with TRBD1 matching over 8 bases. The CDR3 sequence is 15 residues long. V lost 1 base and J lost 7; bases outside the gene matches: 9. CDR1 and CDR2 (germline): GTSNPN, SVGIG (reference sequence). The CDR3 sequence: CAWSAPSGGRQPQHF. The CDR3 nucleotides are TGTGCCTGGAGTGCCCCCTCAGGGGGCCGGCAGCCCCAGCATTTT. Full variable domain (missing parts from reference TRBV30 and TRBJ1-5): SQTIHQWPATLVQPVGSPLSLECTVEGTSNPNLYWYRQAAGRGLQLLFYSVGIGQISSEVPQNLSASRPQDRQFILSSKKLLLSDSGFYLCAWSAPSGGRQPQHFGDGTRLSIL.

The chain couples TRBV18 to TRBJ2-3; 10 bases are shared with TRBD2. Per the germline V gene, CDR1 is KGHSH and CDR2 is LQKENI. Trimming removed 3 bases from V and 6 bases from J; junction bases left unmatched: 6. The CDR3 consists of 15 residues. CDR3 protein: CASSPESGRADTQYF. CDR3 DNA sequence: TGTGCCAGCTCACCTGAAAGCGGGAGGGCCGATACGCAGTATTTT.

V usage is TRBV18 and J usage is TRBJ2-1; D might be TRBD2 (6 bases). Between the trimmed V and J ends, which lost 6 bases and 6 bases, there was a span of 12 bases. Germline V gene data show CDR1 as KGHSH and CDR2 as LQKENI. The CDR3 spans 13 residues. CDR3 DNA sequence: TGTGCCAGCTCCGTCGAGGAGGGCAATGAGCAGTTCTTC. It yields the protein CASSVEEGNEQFF. Complete variable domain (other parts from reference TRBV18 and TRBJ2-1): NAGVMQNPRHLVRRRGQEARLRCSPMKGHSHVYWYRQLPEEGLKFMVYLQKENIIDESGMPKERFSAEFPKEGPSILRIQQVVRGDSAAYFCASSVEEGNEQFFGPGTRLTVL.

The chain has TRBV28 and TRBJ2-7; the match to TRBD2 covers 9 bases. The CDR3 extends over 15 amino acids. Trimming removed 6 bases from V and 4 bases from J; junction bases left unmatched: 10. Germline CDR1 MDHEN, CDR2 SYDVKM. Written as DNA, the CDR3 is TGTGCCAGCAGCCAAATCGGTAGCGGGAGATACGAGCAGTACTTC. Its translation is CASSQIGSGRYEQYF.

This clone was detected a few times. The rearrangement joins TRBV5-6 to TRBJ2-1; 9 bases match TRBD2. Germline V gives CDR1 SGHDT, CDR2 YYEEEE. The CDR3 length is 17 residues. Trimming cost V 4 bases and J 7 bases; bases outside gene matches: 15. This chain's CDR3 is CASSALVAGAFSNEQFF. The CDR3 DNA reads TGTGCCAGCAGCGCCTTGGTAGCGGGGGCCTTTTCGAATGAGCAGTTCTTC.

The chain couples TRBV10-3 to TRBJ2-3; perhaps TRBD2 as D (6 bases). V was trimmed by 5 bases and J by 1 base, leaving 10 bases between them. The germline gives CDR1 ENHRY, CDR2 SYGVKD. This CDR3 region has 14 residues. The CDR3 DNA reads TGTGCCATCAGTAGGGGCGGGGGCACAGATACGCAGTATTTT. Translated: CAISRGGGTDTQYF.

This sequence joins TRBV30 and TRBJ1-1, with D uncertain. The ends were cut back, 4 bases at V and 0 bases at J, with 9 bases in the middle. Germline CDR1 GTSNPN, CDR2 SVGIG (reference sequence). There are 13 residues in the CDR3. The chain's CDR3 is CAWKSDMNTEAFF. In DNA form, the CDR3 reads TGTGCCTGGAAGTCGGATATGAACACTGAAGCTTTCTTT. Complete variable domain (other parts from reference TRBV30 and TRBJ1-1): SQTIHQWPATLVQPVGSPLSLECTVEGTSNPNLYWYRQAAGRGLQLLFYSVGIGQISSEVPQNLSASRPQDRQFILSSKKLLLSDSGFYLCAWKSDMNTEAFFGQGTRLTVV.

V usage is TRBV5-1 and J usage is TRBJ2-7, with D possibly called TRBD1 or TRBD2 (6 bases each). With 3 bases removed from V and 2 bases from J, the gap between germline ends came to 18 bases. The CDR3 is 16 amino acids. Per germline, CDR1 SGHRS and CDR2 YFSETQ. The DNA of the CDR3 is TGCGCCAGCAGCTCCCCCCCCGGGGGCGCGACCTACGAGCAGTACTTC. It is translated as CASSSPPGGATYEQYF.

As regards this clone: A read error may produce the germline difference seen at one junction end. The chain has TRBV6-5 and TRBJ1-1; maybe TRBD1 (6 bases). Germline CDR1 and CDR2: MNHEY and SVGAGI. The CDR3 spans 14 residues. The CDR3 coding sequence is TGTGCCAGCAGTCACTCTACAGGGAATCCTGAAGCTTTCTTT. Protein sequence: CASSHSTGNPEAFF.

V gene TRBV9 combines with J gene TRBJ2-2; the match to TRBD2 covers 12 bases. Germline CDR1 reads SGDLS; CDR2 reads YYNGEE. V shed 1 base and J 5 bases; nucleotides not matched to a gene: 6. The length of the CDR3 is 17 residues. CDR3 sequence: CASSVTLAGGGTGELFF. In DNA, the CDR3 is TGTGCCAGCAGCGTAACACTAGCGGGAGGAGGTACCGGGGAGCTGTTTTTT.

The chain couples TRBV5-6 to TRBJ2-7; 7 bases map to TRBD2. V shed 2 bases, J shed 4 bases, and the junction held 6 bases outside the gene matches. The CDR3 runs 14 residues. Germline CDR1 SGHDT, CDR2 YYEEEE. CDR3 region: CASSFAGVRYEQYF. Written as DNA, the CDR3 is TGTGCCAGCAGCTTTGCGGGAGTCAGGTACGAGCAGTACTTC.

The chain links TRBV4-2 to TRBJ1-1, with D possibly being TRBD1 (5 bases). The germline V and J ends were trimmed by 2 bases and 5 bases, with 12 bases remaining between them. CDR3 length: 14 amino acids. Looked up from germline, CDR1 is LGHNA and CDR2 is YNFKEQ. The CDR3 nucleotides are TGTGCCAGCAGCCAACCAGGGTCTTGGACTGAAGCTTTCTTT. Protein sequence: CASSQPGSWTEAFF.

This chain uses TRBV27 with TRBJ1-2, with 7 bases lining up with TRBD1. This CDR3 contains 16 residues. The V gene's germline CDR1 is MNHEY and CDR2 SMNVEV (reference sequence). V was clipped by 5 bases and J by 4 bases; unmatched bases: 13. CDR3 coding DNA: TGTGCCAGCAGTCTTCAAACGCCTACAGGGGCCTATGGCTACACCTTC. Translating it yields CASSLQTPTGAYGYTF.

The V gene is TRBV29-1, the J gene TRBJ2-5; TRBD1 matches at 10 bases. The germline V gene encodes CDR1 SQVTM and CDR2 ANQGSEA. Losses at the gene ends were 3 bases for V and 3 bases for J; bases not matched to a gene: 1. There are 13 residues in the CDR3. The CDR3 DNA reads TGCAGCGTTGATGGACAGGGGGAAGAGACCCAGTACTTC. Translated, it gives CSVDGQGEETQYF.

This CDR3 is CASSLTPGLAGETQYF. Here the CDR3 DNA reads TGTGCCAGCAGCCTGACCCCGGGACTAGCGGGAGAGACCCAGTACTTC. The rearrangement links TRBV14 to TRBJ2-5; 12 bases are a match to TRBD2. The CDR3 covers 16 residues. V trimming: 4 bases; J trimming: 4 bases; junction bases outside the gene matches: 7. The germline V gene encodes CDR1 SGHDN and CDR2 FVKESK.

The rearrangement uses TRBV7-9 and TRBJ2-1; 13 nucleotides match TRBD2. CDR3 length: 14 amino acids. With 5 bases clipped from V and 8 bases from J, the junction kept 3 bases outside the gene matches. CDR1 and CDR2 (germline): SEHNR, FQNEAQ (reference sequence). CDR3 protein: CASSRLAGGDEQFF. CDR3 sequence (DNA): TGTGCCAGCAGCCGACTAGCGGGAGGAGATGAGCAGTTCTTC.

CDR3 in amino acids: CASSITPGNYEQYF. The DNA of the CDR3 is TGTGCCAGTAGTATTACCCCCGGGAACTACGAGCAGTACTTC. This chain uses TRBV19 with TRBJ2-7; perhaps TRBD2 as D (5 bases). The V end was cut by 3 bases, the J end by 3 bases, with 12 bases between. This CDR3 region has 14 residues. Germline loops: CDR1 LNHDA, CDR2 SQIVND (reference sequence).

This clone was detected once. The chain joins TRBV7-3 to TRBJ1-1; D is ambiguous. The V gene lost 5 bases and the J gene lost 5 bases, with 12 bases spanning the gap. The CDR3 consists of 13 residues. CDR1 and CDR2 from the germline V gene are SGHTA and FQGTGA. Here the CDR3 DNA reads TGTGCCAGCAGCCCCGGCGGGTGGACTGAAGCTTTCTTT. The encoded protein is CASSPGGWTEAFF.